This TCR beta chain is from a study of T cells expressing NK-cell markers. Study-level information: The authors derived TCR beta repertoires from sorted CD3+CD56+NKG2C+, CD3+CD56+NKG2C- and CD3+CD56-NKG2C+ T cells. Sequencing covered eight donors, seven HCMV-seropositive and one seronegative.

Germline V gives CDR1 SGHRS, CDR2 YFSETQ. The CDR3 sequence is 17 residues long. From the 5' RACE reads, TCRdb lists one entry per CDR3 protein and no DNA. This sample's table has about 460,000 distinct CDR3 sequences. A remark on this clonotype: Its antigen is not identified.

Whole-study findings and limits: The study did not resolve the HCMV specificity of expanded NKG2C+ T cell clones.

Sequenced: blood T cells: a sorted CD56 or NKG2C T cell subset, CD4+ or CD8+ T cells, or bulk PBMC T cells (not recorded which). The chain recombines TRBV5-1 with TRBJ2-3; without DNA, the TCRdb call of TRBD2 cannot be checked. This receptor was taken from a woman aged 50 to 60 in good health. CDR3 region: CASSLGVAGAGTDTQYF.